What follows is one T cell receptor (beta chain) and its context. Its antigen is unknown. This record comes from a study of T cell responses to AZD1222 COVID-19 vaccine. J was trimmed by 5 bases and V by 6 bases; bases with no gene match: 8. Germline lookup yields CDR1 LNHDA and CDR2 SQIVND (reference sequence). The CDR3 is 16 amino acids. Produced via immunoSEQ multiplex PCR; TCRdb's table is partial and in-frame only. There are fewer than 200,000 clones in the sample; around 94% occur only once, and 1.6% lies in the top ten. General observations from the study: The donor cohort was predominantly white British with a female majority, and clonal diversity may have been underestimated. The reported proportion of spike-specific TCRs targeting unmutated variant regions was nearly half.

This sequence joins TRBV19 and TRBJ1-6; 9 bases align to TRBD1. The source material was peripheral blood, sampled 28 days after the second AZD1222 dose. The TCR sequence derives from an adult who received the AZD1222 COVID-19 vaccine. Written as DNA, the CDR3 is TGTGCCAGTAGCAAACTAGGACAGGGGAATAATTCACCCCTCCACTTT. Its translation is CASSKLGQGNNSPLHF.